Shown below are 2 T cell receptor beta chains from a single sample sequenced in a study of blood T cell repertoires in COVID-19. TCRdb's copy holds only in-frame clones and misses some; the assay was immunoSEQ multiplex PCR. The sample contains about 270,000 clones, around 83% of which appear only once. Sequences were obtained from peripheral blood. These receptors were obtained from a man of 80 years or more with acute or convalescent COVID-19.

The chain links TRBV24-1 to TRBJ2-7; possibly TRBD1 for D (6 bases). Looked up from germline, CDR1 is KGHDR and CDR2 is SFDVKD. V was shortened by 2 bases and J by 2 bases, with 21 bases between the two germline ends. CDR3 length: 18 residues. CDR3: CATSDSATQGPITYEQYF. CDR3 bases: TGTGCCACCAGTGATTCTGCCACACAGGGACCGATAACCTACGAGCAGTACTTC.

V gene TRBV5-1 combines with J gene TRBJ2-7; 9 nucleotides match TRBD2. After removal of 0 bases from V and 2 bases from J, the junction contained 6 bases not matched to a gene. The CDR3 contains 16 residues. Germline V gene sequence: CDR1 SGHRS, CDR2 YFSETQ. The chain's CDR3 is CASSLASGDPAYEQYF. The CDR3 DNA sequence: TGCGCCAGCAGCTTGGCTAGCGGGGATCCTGCCTACGAGCAGTACTTC. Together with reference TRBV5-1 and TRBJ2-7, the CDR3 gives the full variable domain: KAGVTQTPRYLIKTRGQQVTLSCSPISGHRSVSWYQQTPGQGLQFLFEYFSETQRNKGNFPGRFSGRQFSNSRSEMNVSTLELGDSALYLCASSLASGDPAYEQYFGPGTRLTVT.